This paragraph covers one T cell receptor beta chain sequence. Its antigen is currently unknown. Researchers used 5'RACE with constant-segment primers to make TCR alpha and TCR beta cDNA libraries that carry sample barcodes and UMIs. TCRdb ran MiXCR on the 5' RACE reads and lists one entry per CDR3 protein. This sample carries about 110,000 distinct CDR3 sequences, under 15% of them seen once, and the ten largest clones take 27%. These data originate in a study of T-cell memory formation after mild COVID-19. Turning to the study itself: The TCR clusters were mostly specific to one donor. Study-wide results and caveats: Clones that got smaller from day 15 to 85 had even CD4/CD8, while clones growing later tipped toward CD4+. Some responding clones appeared in pre-infection memory, suggesting cross-reactive memory joined.

The TCR sequence derives from an adult woman who had mild COVID-19 (a few samples of this study predate the infection). Cell type and time point are not known. Material: PBMCs or a T cell subset sorted from them (not recorded which).

CDR3 residues: CASSQAAGTGVGSYNSPLHF. The CDR3 DNA reads TGTGCCAGCAGCCAAGCGGCCGGGACAGGGGTAGGCTCCTATAATTCACCCCTCCACTTT. J is TRBJ1-6 and V is TRBV4-2; 10 positions match TRBD1. This CDR3 contains 20 residues. Per germline, CDR1 LGHNA and CDR2 YNFKEQ. The J segment lost 0 bases and the V segment lost 1 base, leaving 9 bases of the junction unmatched.